The sequence of this T cell receptor (beta chain) was determined in a study of T cells after yellow fever vaccination (dated by TCRdb to the late 2010s). Describing the broader study: The SMART-Seq v4 Ultra Low Input RNA kit was used to prepare libraries from fractions with low cell numbers. To track T-cell clones before and after primary and booster YFV17D yellow fever vaccination, bulk TCR alpha and beta repertoires were sequenced longitudinally. The cohort comprised two healthy male donors, one aged 18 to 30 and one aged 30 to 40 years. Blood was drawn at multiple timepoints before and after primary and secondary immunization, with bulk PBMC replicates and cell subsets isolated.

Spanning cysteine to phenylalanine, the CDR3 consists of 11 amino acids. Just CDR3 DNA is preserved here, 33 bases in frame from base 1. V loses 6 bases, J loses 4 bases, and the germline ends lie 7 bases apart. The germline V gene (reference sequence) sets CDR1 to SEHNR and CDR2 to FQNEAQ. This clonotype is regarded as medium-sized (0.01 to 0.1%). There is no known antigen for this receptor. Base qualities are missing; no much larger clone stands one base away. TCR cDNA was synthesized by 5'RACE template switching, which introduced a universal primer site and unique molecular identifiers. Priming for cDNA synthesis came from both the TCR alpha and TCR beta constant segments. Library amplification used two PCR steps, and the second PCR step added sample barcodes and sequencing adapters. Sequencing of libraries was performed on Illumina HiSeq 2500 (2x100 bp) or NovaSeq (2x150 bp). Per the original workflow: Reads were demultiplexed and collapsed into UMI consensus sequences with MIGEC, and V(D)J alignment was performed with MiXCR. Vaccine-responding clonotypes were identified with edgeR using replicate PBMC samples, with FDR below 0.01 and a log2 fold change above 5 up to day 15 being required. Bulk clonotypes were assigned CD4 or CD8 identity according to which sequenced CD4 or CD8 repertoire held them at higher abundance. TCRdb reran the public reads through fastp at Q25 and MiXCR, keeping productive beta chains. Entries are consolidated by CDR3 protein sequence, retaining the most common genes and DNA. The V and J calls and clone size are TCRdb's, not the authors'. This sample has some 69,000 distinct CDR3 sequences in its table, and around 6.2% of those were observed once. The ten largest clones represent roughly 2.2% of the sample.

The label giving this sample's treatment or condition can be read as: live attenuated yellow fever vaccine strain. PBMCs were isolated from peripheral blood using a standard Ficoll-Paque protocol. Dynabeads CD4 and CD8 positive selection kits were used to isolate CD4 and CD8 T-cell fractions. TriZol was used to extract RNA from bulk PBMCs, from CD4 and CD8 fractions, and from dextramer-positive and dextramer-negative fractions. The investigation overall reported the following: Compared with the primary T-cell response, the secondary T-cell response was faster but weaker, reaching its peak on day 5 rather than on day 15. Computational filtering was required because FACS-sorted repertoires could contain abundant contaminating clonotypes from the bulk population. A small fraction of clonotypes showed up in both the CD4 and CD8 compartments, probably as a result of convergent recombination. Most clones expanded after primary vaccination (around 97% of CD4 and around 88% of CD8) were re-detected after the booster, suggesting that broad memory maintenance occurred. Because the study included only a couple of donors, the extent to which the findings can be generalized is limited.

The V gene is TRBV7-9 and the J gene is TRBJ2-7, with the D gene not confidently named. The origin of this receptor is a man in his late teens or twenties who received the YFV17D yellow fever vaccine. This specimen was CD4+ T cells sorted from PBMCs, taken more than 13 days after the first yellow fever vaccination. The bases are TGTGCCAGCAGTAACCGTTACGAGCAGTACTTC. It codes for CASSNRYEQYF. This CDR3, with the reference TRBV7-9 and TRBJ2-7 proteins standing in past its ends, gives the full variable domain DTGVSQNPRHKITKRGQNVTFRCDPISEHNRLYWYRQTLGQGPEFLTYFQNEAQLEKSRLLSDRFSAERPKGSFSTLEIQRTEQGDSAMYLCASSNRYEQYFGPGTRLTVT.